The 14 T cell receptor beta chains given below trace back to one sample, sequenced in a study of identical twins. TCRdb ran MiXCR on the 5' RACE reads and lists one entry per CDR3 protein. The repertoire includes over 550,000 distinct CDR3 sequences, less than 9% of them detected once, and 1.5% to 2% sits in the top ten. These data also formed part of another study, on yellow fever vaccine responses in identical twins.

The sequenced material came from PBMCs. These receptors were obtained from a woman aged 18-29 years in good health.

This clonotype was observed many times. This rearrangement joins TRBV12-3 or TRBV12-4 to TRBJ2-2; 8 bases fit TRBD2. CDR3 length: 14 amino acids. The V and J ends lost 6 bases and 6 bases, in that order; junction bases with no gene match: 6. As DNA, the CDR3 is TGTGCCAGCAGAAAAGCGGGAGTCTCCGGGGAGCTGTTTTTT. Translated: CASRKAGVSGELFF.

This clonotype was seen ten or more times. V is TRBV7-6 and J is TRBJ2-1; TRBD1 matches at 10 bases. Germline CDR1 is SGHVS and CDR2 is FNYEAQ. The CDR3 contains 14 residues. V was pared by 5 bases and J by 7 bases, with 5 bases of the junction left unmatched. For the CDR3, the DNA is TGTGCCAGCAGCCCCGGGACAGGGGTGAATGAGCAGTTCTTC. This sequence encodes CASSPGTGVNEQFF. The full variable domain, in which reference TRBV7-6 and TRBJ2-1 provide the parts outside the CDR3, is GAGVSQSPRYKVTKRGQDVALRCDPISGHVSLYWYRQALGQGPEFLTYFNYEAQQDKSGLPNDRFSAERPEGSISTLTIQRTEQRDSAMYRCASSPGTGVNEQFFGPGTRLTVL.

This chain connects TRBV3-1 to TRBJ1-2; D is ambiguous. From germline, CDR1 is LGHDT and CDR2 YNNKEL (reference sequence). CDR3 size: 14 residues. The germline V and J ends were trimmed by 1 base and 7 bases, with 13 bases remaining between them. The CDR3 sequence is CASSQARAGAGYTF. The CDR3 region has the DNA TGTGCCAGCAGCCAAGCCCGGGCCGGAGCTGGCTACACCTTC.

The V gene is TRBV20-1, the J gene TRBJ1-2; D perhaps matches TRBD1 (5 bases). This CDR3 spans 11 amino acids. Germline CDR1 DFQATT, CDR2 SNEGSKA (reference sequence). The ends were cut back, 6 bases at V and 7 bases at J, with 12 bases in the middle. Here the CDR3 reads CSAKTVLGYTF. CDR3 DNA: TGCAGTGCCAAGACAGTCCTTGGCTACACCTTC.

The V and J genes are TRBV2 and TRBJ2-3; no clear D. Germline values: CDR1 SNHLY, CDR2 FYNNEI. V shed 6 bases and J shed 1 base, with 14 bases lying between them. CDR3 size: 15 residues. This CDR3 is CASRAGLHRTDTQYF. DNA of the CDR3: TGTGCCAGCAGAGCCGGGCTTCATCGCACAGATACGCAGTATTTT. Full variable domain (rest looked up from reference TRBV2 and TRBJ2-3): EPEVTQTPSHQVTQMGQEVILRCVPISNHLYFYWYRQILGQKVEFLVSFYNNEISEKSEIFDDQFSVERPDGSNFTLKIRSTKLEDSAMYFCASRAGLHRTDTQYFGPGTRLTVL.

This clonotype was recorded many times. CDR3 amino acids: CASSQDRGINQPQHF. The CDR3 DNA is TGTGCCAGCAGCCAAGATAGGGGAATTAATCAGCCCCAGCATTTT. The chain has TRBV4-2 and TRBJ1-5, with D possibly TRBD1 on 5 matching bases. V shed 0 bases and J shed 4 bases, with 10 bases lying between them. Per the germline V gene, CDR1 is LGHNA and CDR2 is YNFKEQ. The CDR3 is 15 amino acids.

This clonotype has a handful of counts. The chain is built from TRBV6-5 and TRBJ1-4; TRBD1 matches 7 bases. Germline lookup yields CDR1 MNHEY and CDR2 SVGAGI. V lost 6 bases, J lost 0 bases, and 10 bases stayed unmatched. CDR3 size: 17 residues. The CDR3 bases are TGTGCCAGCAGCTACGACAGGGCCATTGCAACTAATGAAAAACTGTTTTTT. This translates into CASSYDRAIATNEKLFF.

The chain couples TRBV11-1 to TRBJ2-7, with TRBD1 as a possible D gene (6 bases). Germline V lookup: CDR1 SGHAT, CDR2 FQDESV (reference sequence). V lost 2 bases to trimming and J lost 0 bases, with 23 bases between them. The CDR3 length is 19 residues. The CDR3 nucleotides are TGTGCCAGCAGCTTAATTGGTTGGCAGGGGACCCAATACTCCTACGAGCAGTACTTC. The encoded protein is CASSLIGWQGTQYSYEQYF.

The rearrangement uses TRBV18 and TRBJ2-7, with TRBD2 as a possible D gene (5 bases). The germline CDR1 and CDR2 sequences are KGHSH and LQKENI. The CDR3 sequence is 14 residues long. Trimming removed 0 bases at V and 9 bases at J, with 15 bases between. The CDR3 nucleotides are TGTGCCAGCTCACCACCGACGGGAACCTGGATGCAGTACTTC. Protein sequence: CASSPPTGTWMQYF.

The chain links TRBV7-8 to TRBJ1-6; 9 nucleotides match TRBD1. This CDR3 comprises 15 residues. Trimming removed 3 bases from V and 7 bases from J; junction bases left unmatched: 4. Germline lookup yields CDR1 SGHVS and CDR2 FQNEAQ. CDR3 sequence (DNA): TGTGCCAGCAGCTTCACGACAGGGGGAAATTCACCCCTCCACTTT. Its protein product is CASSFTTGGNSPLHF.

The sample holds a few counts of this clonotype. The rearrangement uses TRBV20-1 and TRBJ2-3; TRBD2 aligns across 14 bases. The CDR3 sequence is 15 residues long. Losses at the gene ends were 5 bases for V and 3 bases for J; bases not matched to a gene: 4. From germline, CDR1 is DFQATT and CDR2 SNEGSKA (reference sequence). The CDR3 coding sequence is TGCAGTGCTCTTCGGACTAGCGGGGGGACAGATACGCAGTATTTT. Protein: CSALRTSGGTDTQYF.

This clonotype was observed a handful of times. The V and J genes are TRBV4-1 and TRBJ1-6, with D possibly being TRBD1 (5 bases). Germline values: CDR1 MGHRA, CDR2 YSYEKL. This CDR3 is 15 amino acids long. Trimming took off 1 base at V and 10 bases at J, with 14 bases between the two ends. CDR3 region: CASSQGRDALSPLHF. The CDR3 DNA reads TGCGCCAGCAGCCAAGGTCGGGACGCATTATCACCCCTCCACTTT.

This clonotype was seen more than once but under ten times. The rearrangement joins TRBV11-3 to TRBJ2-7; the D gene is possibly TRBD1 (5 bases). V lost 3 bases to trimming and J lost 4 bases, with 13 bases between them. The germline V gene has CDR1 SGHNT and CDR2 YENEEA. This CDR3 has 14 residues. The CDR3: CASSFSSQAYEQYV. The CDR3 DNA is TGTGCCAGCAGCTTTAGCTCACAGGCATACGAGCAGTACGTC.

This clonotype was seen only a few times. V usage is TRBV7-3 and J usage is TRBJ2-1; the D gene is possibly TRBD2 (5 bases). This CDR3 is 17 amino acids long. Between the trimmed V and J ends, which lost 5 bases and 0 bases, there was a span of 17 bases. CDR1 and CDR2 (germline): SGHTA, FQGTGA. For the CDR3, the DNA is TGTGCCAGCAGCCCTGGCCCCCGTAGCGCCTCCTACAATGAGCAGTTCTTC. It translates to CASSPGPRSASYNEQFF.